These 22 T cell receptor beta chains came from one sample sequenced in a study of cytomegalovirus exposure and HLA in healthy donors. The PCR had 60 Vbeta and 13 Jbeta primers. The table came from immunoSEQ multiplex PCR; TCRdb's copy has only in-frame clones and leaves some out. The profile shows around 120,000 clones, around a tenth of them singletons. The sequencing sample was made of PBMCs. Every receptor here comes from a man aged 25 to 45 in good health and CMV-seronegative.

The chain recombines TRBV5-1 with TRBJ1-4; D is perhaps TRBD1 (5 bases). Trimming pared 0 bases from V and 3 bases from J, leaving 6 bases between. Germline-derived CDR1 and CDR2 are SGHRS and YFSETQ. The CDR3 extends over 14 amino acids. DNA of the CDR3: TGCGCCAGCAGCTTGGGGGGGGCTAATGAAAAACTGTTTTTT. Amino acid sequence: CASSLGGANEKLFF.

In this sample, this clone turned up a few times. The CDR3 DNA reads as TGTGCCAGCAGCCGATCGACAGGGGGAAGGGACATTCAGTACTTC. The encoded protein is CASSRSTGGRDIQYF. J is TRBJ2-4 and V is TRBV11-2, with TRBD1 identical over 9 bases. Germline V gives CDR1 SGHAT, CDR2 FQNNGV. V lost 5 bases, J lost 8 bases, and 10 bases stayed unmatched. The length of the CDR3 is 15 residues.

A word on this clone: One end of the junction does not line up with germline, which may come from a read error. The V call is TRBV6-5, the J call TRBJ2-7, with 7 bases aligning to TRBD1. Germline V CDR1 and CDR2: MNHEY, SVGAGI. This CDR3 is built from 16 residues. CDR3: CASSYSTGLFLYGQYF. The CDR3 bases are TGTGCCAGCAGTTACTCGACAGGGCTTTTCCTTTACGGGCAGTACTTC.

The sample holds a few counts of this clone. The J gene is TRBJ2-5, the V gene TRBV19; TRBD2 matches at 11 bases. This CDR3 is 19 amino acids long. Germline V lookup: CDR1 LNHDA, CDR2 SQIVND (reference sequence). CDR3 nucleotides: TGTGCTGACACTTCGGCGAGGGCTAGCGGGAGGCATAACCAAGAGACCCAGTACTTC. Amino acids: CADTSARASGRHNQETQYF.

The rearrangement links TRBV6-1 to TRBJ2-3; TRBD1 agrees at 8 bases. The germline V gene has CDR1 MNHNS and CDR2 SASEGT. The CDR3 covers 17 residues. After removal of 3 bases from V and 0 bases from J, the junction contained 8 bases not matched to a gene. The CDR3 sequence is CASSERTGKGSTDTQYF. CDR3 DNA sequence: TGTGCCAGCAGTGAGAGGACAGGGAAGGGGAGCACAGATACGCAGTATTTT.

The chain employs TRBV7-2 and TRBJ2-5; 9 nucleotides agree with TRBD2. CDR1 and CDR2 (germline): SGHTA, FQGNSA. This CDR3 has 15 amino acids. The junction had 6 bases not matched to a gene; V was cut back by 2 bases and J by 5 bases. CDR3 in DNA: TGTGCCAGCAGCTTACGCGGGGGGGCCGGGGAGACCCAGTACTTC. Protein sequence: CASSLRGGAGETQYF. Filled out from reference TRBV7-2 and TRBJ2-5, the complete variable domain reads GAGVSQSPSNKVTEKGKDVELRCDPISGHTALYWYRQSLGQGLEFLIYFQGNSAPDKSGLPSDRFSAERTGGSVSTLTIQRTQQEDSAVYLCASSLRGGAGETQYFGPGTRLLVL.

The V gene is TRBV29-1, the J gene TRBJ2-7, with 10 bases lining up with TRBD1. The junction had 7 bases not matched to a gene; V was cut back by 6 bases and J by 2 bases. CDR1 SQVTM and CDR2 ANQGSEA come from the germline V gene. This CDR3 is built from 14 residues. As DNA, the CDR3 is TGCAGCGTCTACGGGGACAGGGGCGCCTACGAGCAGTACTTC. It yields the protein CSVYGDRGAYEQYF.

The CDR3 protein is CASSWEGTEAFF. The CDR3 DNA sequence: TGTGCCAGCAGCTGGGAGGGCACTGAAGCTTTCTTT. The chain recombines TRBV11-2 with TRBJ1-1; D unclear. The CDR3 length is 12 residues. V lost 4 bases and J lost 4, with 7 bases in between. Germline values: CDR1 SGHAT, CDR2 FQNNGV.

The CDR3 DNA reads TGTGCCAGCAGTTCCTGGCGGGACGCAGATACGCAGTATTTT. Translated: CASSSWRDADTQYF. The V call is TRBV6-5, the J call TRBJ2-3; D possibly corresponds to TRBD2 (6 bases). This CDR3 region has 14 residues. The V end was cut by 4 bases, the J end by 4 bases, with 12 bases between. In germline, CDR1 is MNHEY, CDR2 SVGAGI.

This clone was seen a few times. The gene calls are TRBV30 and TRBJ2-7; maybe TRBD2 (5 bases). From germline, CDR1 is GTSNPN and CDR2 SVGIG (reference sequence). The CDR3 covers 13 residues. V gave up 3 bases and J gave up 11 bases, with 20 bases separating them. The CDR3 coding sequence is TGTGCCTGGAGCGCCGGTGGGAGACCACCGGAGTACTTC. Its translation: CAWSAGGRPPEYF.

This clone was seen only a few times. The gene calls are TRBV19 and TRBJ2-3, with D possibly TRBD2 on 6 matching bases. The CDR3 spans 15 residues. Trimming stripped 2 bases from V and 1 base from J, with 10 bases between. Germline values: CDR1 LNHDA, CDR2 SQIVND (reference sequence). The CDR3 sequence is CASSITSSRTDTQYF. CDR3 DNA: TGTGCCAGTAGTATAACTAGCTCGCGCACAGATACGCAGTATTTT.

The chain is built from TRBV6-6 and TRBJ2-1; the match to TRBD2 covers 13 bases. The V and J ends lost 6 bases and 5 bases, in that order; junction bases with no gene match: 4. CDR1 and CDR2 (germline): MNHNY, SVGAGI (reference sequence). The CDR3 extends over 15 amino acids. The CDR3: CASSQLAGGHNEQFF. CDR3 nucleotide sequence: TGTGCCAGCAGCCAACTAGCGGGGGGGCACAATGAGCAGTTCTTC.

This clone occurred a few times. The rearrangement uses TRBV4-2 and TRBJ2-1; perhaps TRBD2 as D (5 bases). The CDR3 totals 15 residues. V was trimmed by 0 bases and J by 2 bases, leaving 8 bases between them. Germline V gene sequence: CDR1 LGHNA, CDR2 YNFKEQ. Here the CDR3 DNA reads TGTGCCAGCAGCCAAGAGCGGGCCCCCTACAATGAGCAGTTCTTC. Protein: CASSQERAPYNEQFF.

J is TRBJ2-1 and V is TRBV5-1; TRBD1 agrees at 8 bases. This CDR3 is built from 15 residues. V gave up 2 bases and J gave up 4 bases; unmatched junction bases: 5. Germline CDR1 and CDR2: SGHRS and YFSETQ. CDR3 loop: CASSLTGGRYNEQFF. The CDR3 DNA reads as TGCGCCAGCAGCTTAACAGGGGGAAGATACAATGAGCAGTTCTTC.

This clone was observed a few times. This sequence joins TRBV27 and TRBJ1-2; 11 positions agree with TRBD1. Germline V CDR1 and CDR2: MNHEY, SMNVEV (reference sequence). There are 17 residues in the CDR3. Trimming cost V 4 bases and J 9 bases; bases outside gene matches: 16. The CDR3 region is CASSSYGQGAKYGSYTF. The CDR3 region has the DNA TGTGCCAGCAGTTCTTACGGACAGGGGGCGAAATACGGAAGCTACACCTTC.

V and J are TRBV4-1 and TRBJ2-5; 10 bases match TRBD1. The CDR3 loop spans 16 amino acids. V trimming: 4 bases; J trimming: 6 bases; junction bases outside the gene matches: 11. CDR1 is MGHRA and CDR2 is YSYEKL in the germline V gene. Here the CDR3 reads CASSLLETGGAKTQYF. Here the CDR3 DNA reads TGCGCCAGCAGCCTTCTTGAGACAGGGGGCGCGAAGACCCAGTACTTC.

Of note for this clone: The identical CDR3 is also encoded by other nucleotide sequences in the sample. This chain connects TRBV28 to TRBJ1-4; TRBD1 agrees at 7 bases. The CDR3 consists of 16 residues. Germline loops: CDR1 MDHEN, CDR2 SYDVKM. J gave up 10 bases and V 4 bases, and 15 bases lay outside the gene matches. The DNA of the CDR3 is TGTGCCAGCAGTTCCCCAGGACAGGCGGAGATAGGAAAACTGTTTTTT. Protein: CASSSPGQAEIGKLFF.

This clone was found a few times. This sequence joins TRBV19 and TRBJ1-2; TRBD1 might be the D (6 bases). V shed 5 bases and J shed 2 bases, with 18 bases lying between them. This CDR3 spans 16 amino acids. In germline, CDR1 is LNHDA, CDR2 SQIVND (reference sequence). The CDR3: CASSFPTFRGNYGYTF. The CDR3 bases are TGTGCCAGTAGTTTTCCAACTTTCAGGGGCAACTATGGCTACACCTTC.

The rearrangement uses TRBV5-1 and TRBJ2-7; D possibly corresponds to TRBD2 (5 bases). The CDR3 spans 12 residues. CDR1 SGHRS and CDR2 YFSETQ come from the germline V gene. V lost 4 bases and J lost 5, with 10 bases in between. CDR3 sequence reads: CASSPTADEQYF. The CDR3 bases are TGCGCCAGCAGCCCTACAGCGGACGAGCAGTACTTC.

This chain uses TRBV30 with TRBJ1-2; no clear D. This CDR3 has 13 residues. Trimming took off 2 bases at V and 3 bases at J, with 10 bases between the two ends. Germline V CDR1 and CDR2: GTSNPN, SVGIG (reference sequence). CDR3: CAWSRRHHYGYTF. The CDR3 region has the DNA TGTGCCTGGAGTAGAAGACACCACTATGGCTACACCTTC.

This clone was found a few times. This chain uses TRBV27 with TRBJ2-7, with D possibly being TRBD1 (6 bases). The germline gives CDR1 MNHEY, CDR2 SMNVEV (reference sequence). There are 15 residues in the CDR3. Trimming shortened V by 2 bases and J by 3 bases, and 14 bases separated the two germline ends. CDR3 region: CASSLAPTGNYEQYF. CDR3 bases: TGTGCCAGCAGTTTAGCGCCCACAGGGAACTACGAGCAGTACTTC.

The chain links TRBV7-6 to TRBJ1-4; 10 bases line up with TRBD1. Germline values: CDR1 SGHVS, CDR2 FNYEAQ. The CDR3 runs 19 residues. Germline trimming cut 1 base from V and 3 bases from J; bases unmatched to any gene: 11. In DNA, the CDR3 is TGTGCCAGCAGCTTAGTGGGGACAGGGGTAATATATGCTAATGAAAAACTGTTTTTT. This encodes CASSLVGTGVIYANEKLFF.